This T cell receptor beta chain was sequenced in a study of T cells in women clearing cervical HPV infection. Overall study: No precancer developed; the control's incident HPV16 infection cleared within 12 months. Case blood drawn at lesion detection; control blood after infection cleared. Study results and limitations: Richness plus V gene abundances separated cases from controls with AUC around 0.8.

V was pared by 6 bases and J by 5 bases, with 14 bases between. The CDR3 contains 14 residues. Per germline, CDR1 SGHTA and CDR2 FQGNSA. Details on this clone: Its antigen is not known. The read is 3 residues too short to cover the CDR3 end, so that end is filled in from the germline J gene.

Cervical HPV DNA detected by MY09/MY11 PCR, typed by dot-blot. Produced via immunoSEQ multiplex PCR; TCRdb's table is partial and in-frame only. This sample contains about 26,000 clones. This chain connects TRBV7-2 to TRBJ2-1; D possibly corresponds to TRBD1 (6 bases). This TCR came from a woman between 18 and 69 years old with a cervical HPV16 infection that either progressed to CIN3+ or cleared (not recorded which). Sequenced material: blood buffy coat. The CDR3 DNA, read in part, is TGTGCCAGCAGGAGAGGACAGAGGAACAATGAG. Amino acids: CASRRGQRNNE. The CDR3 as a whole reads CASRRGQRNNEQFF.